This TCR beta chain is from a study of T cell changes during pregnancy in multiple sclerosis. Measured with immunoSEQ multiplex PCR; TCRdb has only the in-frame clones, and not every one. This table has tens of thousands of clones, 90% to 95% appearing once. Trimming removed 0 bases from V and 7 bases from J, with 13 bases in between. CDR1 is SGHDT and CDR2 is YYEEEE in the germline V gene. This CDR3 comprises 14 residues. The TCR sequence derives from a female donor in good health, enrolled as a control in a pregnancy study. The chain joins TRBV5-6 to TRBJ2-5; D might be TRBD2 (5 bases). This sample comprised CD4+ T cells from peripheral blood mononuclear cells, obtained in the third trimester of pregnancy. Here the CDR3 DNA reads TGTGCCAGCAGCTTGGGTAGCGCAAGTGTGACCCAGTACTTC. As protein: CASSLGSASVTQYF. Filled out from reference TRBV5-6 and TRBJ2-5, the complete variable domain reads DAGVTQSPTHLIKTRGQQVTLRCSPKSGHDTVSWYQQALGQGPQFIFQYYEEEERQRGNFPDRFSGHQFPNYSSELNVNALLLGDSALYLCASSLGSASVTQYFGPGTRLLVL.